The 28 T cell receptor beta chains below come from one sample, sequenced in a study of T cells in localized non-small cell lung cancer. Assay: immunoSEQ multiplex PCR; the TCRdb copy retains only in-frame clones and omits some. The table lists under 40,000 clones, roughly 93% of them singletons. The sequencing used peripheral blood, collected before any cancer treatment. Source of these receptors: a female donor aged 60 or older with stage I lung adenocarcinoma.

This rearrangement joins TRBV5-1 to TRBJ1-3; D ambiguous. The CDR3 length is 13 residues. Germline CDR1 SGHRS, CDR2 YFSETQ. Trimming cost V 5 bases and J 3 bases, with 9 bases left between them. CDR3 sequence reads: CASRIGVGNTIYF. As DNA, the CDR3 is TGCGCCAGCAGAATCGGGGTTGGAAACACCATATATTTT.

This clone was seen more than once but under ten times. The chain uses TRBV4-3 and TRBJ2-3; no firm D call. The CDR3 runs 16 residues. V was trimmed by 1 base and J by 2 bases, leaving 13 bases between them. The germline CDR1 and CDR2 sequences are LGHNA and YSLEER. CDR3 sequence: CASSQGLGWVTDTQYF. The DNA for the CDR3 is TGCGCCAGCAGCCAAGGGCTGGGGTGGGTCACAGATACGCAGTATTTT.

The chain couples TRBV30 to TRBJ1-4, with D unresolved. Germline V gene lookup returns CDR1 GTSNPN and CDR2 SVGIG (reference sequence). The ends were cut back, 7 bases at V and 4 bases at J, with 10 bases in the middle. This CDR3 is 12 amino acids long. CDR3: CAYRGINEKLFF. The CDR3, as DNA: TGTGCCTACCGAGGTATTAATGAAAAACTGTTTTTT.

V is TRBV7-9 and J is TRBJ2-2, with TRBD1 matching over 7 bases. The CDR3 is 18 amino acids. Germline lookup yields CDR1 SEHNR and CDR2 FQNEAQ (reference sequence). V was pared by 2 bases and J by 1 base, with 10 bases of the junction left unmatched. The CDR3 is CASSLLAGGVWNTGELFF. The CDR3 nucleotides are TGTGCCAGCAGCTTACTTGCAGGGGGAGTATGGAACACCGGGGAGCTGTTTTTT.

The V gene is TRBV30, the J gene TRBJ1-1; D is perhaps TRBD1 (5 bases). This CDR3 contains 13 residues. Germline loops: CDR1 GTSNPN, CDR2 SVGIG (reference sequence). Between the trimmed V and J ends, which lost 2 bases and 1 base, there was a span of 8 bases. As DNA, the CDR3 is TGTGCCTGGAGTAAACAGGAGAACACTGAAGCTTTCTTT. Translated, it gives CAWSKQENTEAFF.

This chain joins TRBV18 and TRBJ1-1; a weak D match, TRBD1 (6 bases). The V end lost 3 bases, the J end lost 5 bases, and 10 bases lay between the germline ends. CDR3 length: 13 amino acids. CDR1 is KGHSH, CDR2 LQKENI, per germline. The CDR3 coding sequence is TGTGCCAGCTCACCGGACAGTTTGACTGAAGCTTTCTTT. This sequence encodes CASSPDSLTEAFF.

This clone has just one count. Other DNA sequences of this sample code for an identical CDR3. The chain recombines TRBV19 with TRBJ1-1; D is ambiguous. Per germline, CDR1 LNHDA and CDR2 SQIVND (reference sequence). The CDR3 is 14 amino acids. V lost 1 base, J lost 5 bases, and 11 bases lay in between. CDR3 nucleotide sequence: TGTGCCAGTAGTATAGGCGGAGTTGGAACTGAAGCTTTCTTT. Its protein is CASSIGGVGTEAFF. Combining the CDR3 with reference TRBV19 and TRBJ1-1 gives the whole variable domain DGGITQSPKYLFRKEGQNVTLSCEQNLNHDAMYWYRQDPGQGLRLIYYSQIVNDFQKGDIAEGYSVSREKKESFPLTVTSAQKNPTAFYLCASSIGGVGTEAFFGQGTRLTVV.

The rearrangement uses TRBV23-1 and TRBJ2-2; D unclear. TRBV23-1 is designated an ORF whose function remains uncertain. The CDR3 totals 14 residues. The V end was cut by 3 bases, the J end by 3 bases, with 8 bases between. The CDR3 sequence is CASSQTSYTGELFF. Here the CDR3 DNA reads TGCGCCAGCAGTCAGACCAGCTACACCGGGGAGCTGTTTTTT.

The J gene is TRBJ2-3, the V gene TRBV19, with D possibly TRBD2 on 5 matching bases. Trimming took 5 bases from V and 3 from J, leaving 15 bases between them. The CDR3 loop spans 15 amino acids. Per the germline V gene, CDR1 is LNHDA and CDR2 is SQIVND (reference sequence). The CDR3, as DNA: TGTGCCAGTAGTCCGCGGACTCTGCAGACAGATACGCAGTATTTT. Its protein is CASSPRTLQTDTQYF. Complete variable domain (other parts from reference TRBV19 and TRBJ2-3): DGGITQSPKYLFRKEGQNVTLSCEQNLNHDAMYWYRQDPGQGLRLIYYSQIVNDFQKGDIAEGYSVSREKKESFPLTVTSAQKNPTAFYLCASSPRTLQTDTQYFGPGTRLTVL.

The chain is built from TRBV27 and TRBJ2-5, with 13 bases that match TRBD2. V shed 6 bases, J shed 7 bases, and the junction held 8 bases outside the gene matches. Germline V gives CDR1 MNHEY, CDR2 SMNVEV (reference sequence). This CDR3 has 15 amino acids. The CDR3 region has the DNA TGTGCCAGCAGCGGGACTAGCGGGGCGATAGGGACCCAGTACTTC. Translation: CASSGTSGAIGTQYF.

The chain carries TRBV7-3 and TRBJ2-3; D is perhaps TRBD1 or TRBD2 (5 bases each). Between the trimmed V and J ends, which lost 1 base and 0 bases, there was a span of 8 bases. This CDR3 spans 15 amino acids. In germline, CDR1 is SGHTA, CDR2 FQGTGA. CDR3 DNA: TGTGCCAGCAGCTTAAGTGGGGGTAGCACAGATACGCAGTATTTT. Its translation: CASSLSGGSTDTQYF.

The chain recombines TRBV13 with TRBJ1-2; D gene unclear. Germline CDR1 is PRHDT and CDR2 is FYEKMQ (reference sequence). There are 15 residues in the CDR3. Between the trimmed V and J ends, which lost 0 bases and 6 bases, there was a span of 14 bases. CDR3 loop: CASSLGIWGRDGYTF. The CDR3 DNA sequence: TGTGCCAGCAGCTTAGGCATCTGGGGTCGGGATGGCTACACCTTC. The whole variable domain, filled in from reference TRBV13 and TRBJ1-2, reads AAGVIQSPRHLIKEKRETATLKCYPIPRHDTVYWYQQGPGQDPQFLISFYEKMQSDKGSIPDRFSAQQFSDYHSELNMSSLELGDSALYFCASSLGIWGRDGYTFGSGTRLTVV.

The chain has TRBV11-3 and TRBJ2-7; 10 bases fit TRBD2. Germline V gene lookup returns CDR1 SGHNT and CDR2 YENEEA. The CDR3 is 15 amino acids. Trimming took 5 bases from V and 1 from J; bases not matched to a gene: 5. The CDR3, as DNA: TGTGCCAGCAGCCCACAACTAGCGGGGTCCTACGAGCAGTACGTC. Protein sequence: CASSPQLAGSYEQYV.

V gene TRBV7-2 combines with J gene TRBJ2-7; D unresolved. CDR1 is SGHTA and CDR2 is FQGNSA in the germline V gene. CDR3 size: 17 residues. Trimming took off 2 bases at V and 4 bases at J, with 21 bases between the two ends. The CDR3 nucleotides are TGTGCCAGCAGCTTAAGGAGAGGCCGCAGGTGCCCATACGAGCAGTACGTC. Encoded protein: CASSLRRGRRCPYEQYV.

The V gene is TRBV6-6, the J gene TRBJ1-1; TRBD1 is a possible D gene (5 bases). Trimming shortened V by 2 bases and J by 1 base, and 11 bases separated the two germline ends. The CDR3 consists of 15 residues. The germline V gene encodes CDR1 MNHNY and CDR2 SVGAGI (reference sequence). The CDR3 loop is CASSYGGTKNTEAFF. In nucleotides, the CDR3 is TGTGCCAGCAGTTACGGGGGGACTAAGAACACTGAAGCTTTCTTT.

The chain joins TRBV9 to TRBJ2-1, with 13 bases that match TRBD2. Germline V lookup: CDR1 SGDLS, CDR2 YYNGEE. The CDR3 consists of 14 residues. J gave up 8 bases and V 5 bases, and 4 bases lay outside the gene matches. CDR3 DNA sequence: TGTGCCAGCAGTGCCGGGACTAGCGGGGATGAGCAGTTCTTC. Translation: CASSAGTSGDEQFF. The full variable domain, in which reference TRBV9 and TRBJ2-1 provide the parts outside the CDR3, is DSGVTQTPKHLITATGQRVTLRCSPRSGDLSVYWYQQSLDQGLQFLIQYYNGEERAKGNILERFSAQQFPDLHSELNLSSLELGDSALYFCASSAGTSGDEQFFGPGTRLTVL.

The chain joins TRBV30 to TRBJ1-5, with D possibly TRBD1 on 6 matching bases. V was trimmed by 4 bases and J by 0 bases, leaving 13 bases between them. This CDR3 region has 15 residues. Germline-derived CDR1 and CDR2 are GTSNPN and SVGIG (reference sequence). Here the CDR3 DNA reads TGTGCCTGGAATCTTGGGACAATTAGCAATCAGCCCCAGCATTTT. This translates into CAWNLGTISNQPQHF.

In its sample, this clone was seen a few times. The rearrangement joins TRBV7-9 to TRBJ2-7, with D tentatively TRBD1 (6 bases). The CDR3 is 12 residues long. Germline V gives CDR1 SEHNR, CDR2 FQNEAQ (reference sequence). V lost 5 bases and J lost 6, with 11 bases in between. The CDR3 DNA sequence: TGTGCCAGCAGCGTACAGGGTGTCGAGCAGTACTTC. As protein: CASSVQGVEQYF.

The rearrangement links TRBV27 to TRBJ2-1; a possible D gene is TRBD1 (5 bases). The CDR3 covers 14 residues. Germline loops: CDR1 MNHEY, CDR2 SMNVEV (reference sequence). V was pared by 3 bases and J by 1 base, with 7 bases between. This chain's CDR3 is CASSFTGSYNEQFF. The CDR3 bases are TGTGCCAGCAGTTTTACAGGTTCCTACAATGAGCAGTTCTTC.

Written as DNA, the CDR3 is TGTGCCAGCAACGAACGGGGGCAAGGGACTGAAGCTTTCTTT. As protein: CASNERGQGTEAFF. The gene calls are TRBV2 and TRBJ1-1; D is perhaps TRBD1 (6 bases). V dropped 7 bases and J dropped 5 bases, with 17 bases sitting between them. Per the germline V gene, CDR1 is SNHLY and CDR2 is FYNNEI. The CDR3 runs 14 residues.

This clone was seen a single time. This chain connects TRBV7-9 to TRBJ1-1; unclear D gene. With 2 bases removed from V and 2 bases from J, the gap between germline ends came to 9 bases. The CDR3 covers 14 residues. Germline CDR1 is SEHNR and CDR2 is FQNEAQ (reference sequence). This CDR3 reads CASSLRTVNTEAFF. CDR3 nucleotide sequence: TGTGCCAGCAGCTTAAGGACGGTTAACACTGAAGCTTTCTTT. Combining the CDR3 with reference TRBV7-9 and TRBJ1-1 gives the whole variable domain DTGVSQNPRHKITKRGQNVTFRCDPISEHNRLYWYRQTLGQGPEFLTYFQNEAQLEKSRLLSDRFSAERPKGSFSTLEIQRTEQGDSAMYLCASSLRTVNTEAFFGQGTRLTVV.

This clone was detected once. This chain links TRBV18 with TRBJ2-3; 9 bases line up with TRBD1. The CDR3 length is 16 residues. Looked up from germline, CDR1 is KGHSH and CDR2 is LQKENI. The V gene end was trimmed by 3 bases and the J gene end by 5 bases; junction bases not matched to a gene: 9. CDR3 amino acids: CASSPLRDRVGDTQYF. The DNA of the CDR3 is TGTGCCAGCTCACCCCTCCGGGACAGGGTAGGAGATACGCAGTATTTT.

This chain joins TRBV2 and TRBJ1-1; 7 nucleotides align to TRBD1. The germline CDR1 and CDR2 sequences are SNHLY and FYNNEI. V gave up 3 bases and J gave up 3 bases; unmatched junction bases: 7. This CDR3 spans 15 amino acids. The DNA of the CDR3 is TGTGCCAGCAGTGACGTACGCAGGGGGGACACTGAAGCTTTCTTT. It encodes CASSDVRRGDTEAFF.

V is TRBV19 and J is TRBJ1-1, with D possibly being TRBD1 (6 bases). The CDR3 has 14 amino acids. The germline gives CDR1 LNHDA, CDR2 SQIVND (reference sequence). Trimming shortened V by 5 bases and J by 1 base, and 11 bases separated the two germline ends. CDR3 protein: CASSHREENTEAFF. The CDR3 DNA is TGTGCCAGTAGTCACAGGGAGGAGAACACTGAAGCTTTCTTT.

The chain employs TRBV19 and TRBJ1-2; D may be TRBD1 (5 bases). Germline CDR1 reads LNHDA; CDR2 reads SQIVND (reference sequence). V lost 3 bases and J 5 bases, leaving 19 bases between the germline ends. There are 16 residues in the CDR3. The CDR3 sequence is CASSIAGGSGGYGYTF. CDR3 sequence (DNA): TGTGCCAGTAGTATCGCCGGCGGGTCGGGGGGTTATGGCTACACCTTC.

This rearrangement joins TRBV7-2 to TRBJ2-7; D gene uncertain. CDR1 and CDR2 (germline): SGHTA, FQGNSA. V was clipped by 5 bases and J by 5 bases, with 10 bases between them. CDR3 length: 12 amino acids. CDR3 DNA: TGTGCCAGCAGCGCCTGGTTGAACGAGCAGTACTTC. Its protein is CASSAWLNEQYF.

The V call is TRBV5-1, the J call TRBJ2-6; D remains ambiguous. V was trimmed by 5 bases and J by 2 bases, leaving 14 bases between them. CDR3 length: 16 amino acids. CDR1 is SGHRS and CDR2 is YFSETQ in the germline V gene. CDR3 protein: CASSAYSEPGANVLTF. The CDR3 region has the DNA TGCGCCAGCAGTGCCTATTCCGAACCTGGGGCCAACGTCCTGACTTTC.

The CDR3, as DNA: TGTGCCAGCAGTTACTCCGCAGGGACCTACGAGCAGTACTTC. This translates into CASSYSAGTYEQYF. V and J are TRBV6-6 and TRBJ2-7; D may be TRBD1 (5 bases). The CDR3 spans 14 residues. The V and J ends lost 0 bases and 2 bases respectively, with 8 bases between them. Germline V gene lookup returns CDR1 MNHNY and CDR2 SVGAGI (reference sequence).